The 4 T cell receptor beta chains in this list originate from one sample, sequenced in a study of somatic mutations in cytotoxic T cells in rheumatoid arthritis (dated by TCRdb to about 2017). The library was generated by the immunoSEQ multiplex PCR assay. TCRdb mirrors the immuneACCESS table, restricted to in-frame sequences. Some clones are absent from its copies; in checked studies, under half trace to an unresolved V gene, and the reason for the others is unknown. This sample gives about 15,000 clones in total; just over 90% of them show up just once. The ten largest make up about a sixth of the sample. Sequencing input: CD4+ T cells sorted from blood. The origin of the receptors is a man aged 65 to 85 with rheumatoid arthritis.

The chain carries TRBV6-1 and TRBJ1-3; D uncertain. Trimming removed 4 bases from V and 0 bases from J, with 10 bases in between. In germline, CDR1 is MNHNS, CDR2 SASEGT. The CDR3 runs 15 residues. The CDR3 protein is CASSGRFSSGNTIYF. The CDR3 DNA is TGTGCCAGCAGTGGGAGGTTTAGCTCTGGAAACACCATATATTTT.

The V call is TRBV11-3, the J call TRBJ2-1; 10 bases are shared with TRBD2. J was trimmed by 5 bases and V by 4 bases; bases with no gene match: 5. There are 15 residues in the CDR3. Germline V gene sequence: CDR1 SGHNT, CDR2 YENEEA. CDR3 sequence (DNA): TGTGCCAGCAGCTCGGGACTAGCGAACCACAATGAGCAGTTCTTC. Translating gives CASSSGLANHNEQFF.

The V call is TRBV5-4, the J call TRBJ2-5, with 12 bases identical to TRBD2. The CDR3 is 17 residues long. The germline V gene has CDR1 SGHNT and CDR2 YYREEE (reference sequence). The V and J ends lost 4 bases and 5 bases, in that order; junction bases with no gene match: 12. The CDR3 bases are TGTGCCAGCAGCCAAGGACTAGCGGGGAATGTGTGGGAGACCCAGTACTTC. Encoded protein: CASSQGLAGNVWETQYF.

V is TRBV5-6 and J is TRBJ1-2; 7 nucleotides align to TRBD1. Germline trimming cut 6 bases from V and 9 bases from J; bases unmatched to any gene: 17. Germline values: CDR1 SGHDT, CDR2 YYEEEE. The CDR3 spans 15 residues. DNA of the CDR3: TGTGCCAGCAAGAAAATCATCCGGGACAGTGGAAGCTACACCTTC. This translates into CASKKIIRDSGSYTF.